These 2 T cell receptor beta chains were all obtained from the same sample, sequenced in a study of blood T cell repertoires in COVID-19. Generated by immunoSEQ multiplex PCR, the TCRdb table keeps only in-frame clones and is missing some. This sample carries about 440,000 clones, about nine tenths of them seen once, and the ten largest clones take less than 0.75%. The sample consisted of PBMCs or T cells enriched from blood (not recorded which). These receptor sequences come from a man aged 18 to 29 who had recovered from COVID-19.

A word on this clone: The sample holds other DNA sequences that translate to the same CDR3. This sequence joins TRBV7-8 and TRBJ1-1; D not certain. Germline CDR1 SGHVS, CDR2 FQNEAQ. Deletions cut 1 base from V and 1 base from J, with 7 bases between. The CDR3 loop spans 14 amino acids. CDR3 nucleotides: TGTGCCAGCAGCTTAGGTACAGCGAACACTGAAGCTTTCTTT. This encodes CASSLGTANTEAFF.

The chain uses TRBV5-1 and TRBJ2-1, with D possibly TRBD1 on 6 matching bases. CDR3 length: 14 residues. CDR1 and CDR2 (germline): SGHRS, YFSETQ. V was trimmed by 4 bases and J by 7 bases, leaving 15 bases between them. In nucleotides, the CDR3 is TGCGCCAGCAGCGAGGGAAACAGGGAGAATGAGCAGTTCTTC. This encodes CASSEGNRENEQFF.